This T cell receptor (beta chain) was documented in a study of T cell repertoires in ileal Crohn's disease. Germline values: CDR1 LNHDA, CDR2 SQIVND (reference sequence). The germline V and J ends were trimmed by 1 base and 4 bases, with 9 bases remaining between them. The CDR3 extends over 14 amino acids. The time point denotes: inflamed ileum from the surgical specimen. Sequencing used immunoSEQ multiplex PCR; TCRdb keeps in-frame clones, though not all of them. The sample lists under 8,000 clones, approximately 80% occurring once. This chain joins TRBV19 and TRBJ2-3, with a weak D call TRBD1 (5 bases). This receptor was identified in an adult with Crohn's disease. Sample: ileal tissue. Here the CDR3 reads CASSIGWGADTQYF. Here the CDR3 DNA reads TGTGCCAGTAGTATAGGGTGGGGCGCAGATACGCAGTATTTT.